This passage covers 3 T cell receptor beta chains from one sample sequenced in a study of shared clonotypes between healthy human individuals. This table comes from immunoSEQ multiplex PCR, and its TCRdb copy is limited to in-frame clones, with some not included. The sample includes over a million clones, 95% to 97% of them seen just once. The sample consisted of naive CD4+ T cells sorted from blood. The subset: CD45RA+ positively selected. The receptors come from a man aged 30 to 45 in good health.

On this clone: Other DNA sequences in this specimen translate into the identical CDR3. The CDR3 is CASSLMGSYNEQFF. CDR3 coding DNA: TGTGCCAGCAGCTTAATGGGCTCCTACAATGAGCAGTTCTTC. V and J are TRBV11-2 and TRBJ2-1; the D is unclear. The CDR3 consists of 14 residues. The germline V gene encodes CDR1 SGHAT and CDR2 FQNNGV. Trimming shortened V by 2 bases and J by 0 bases, and 5 bases separated the two germline ends.

The genes are TRBV21-1 and TRBJ1-5. TRBV21-1 is designated a pseudogene. The CDR3 is made up of 18 amino acids. CDR3 sequence (DNA): TGTGCCAGCAGCATAATTAAGGAGGGGGAAGGAGGCAATCAGCCCCAGCATTTT. Its protein product is CASSIIKEGEGGNQPQHF.

This rearrangement joins TRBV6-6 to TRBJ1-1; 9 positions agree with TRBD1. Germline CDR1 and CDR2: MNHNY and SVGAGI (reference sequence). After removal of 5 bases from V and 5 bases from J, the junction contained 6 bases not matched to a gene. This CDR3 has 14 amino acids. As DNA, the CDR3 is TGTGCCAGCAGTACAGGGGGCGCGGGAACTGAAGCTTTCTTT. Translation gives CASSTGGAGTEAFF.